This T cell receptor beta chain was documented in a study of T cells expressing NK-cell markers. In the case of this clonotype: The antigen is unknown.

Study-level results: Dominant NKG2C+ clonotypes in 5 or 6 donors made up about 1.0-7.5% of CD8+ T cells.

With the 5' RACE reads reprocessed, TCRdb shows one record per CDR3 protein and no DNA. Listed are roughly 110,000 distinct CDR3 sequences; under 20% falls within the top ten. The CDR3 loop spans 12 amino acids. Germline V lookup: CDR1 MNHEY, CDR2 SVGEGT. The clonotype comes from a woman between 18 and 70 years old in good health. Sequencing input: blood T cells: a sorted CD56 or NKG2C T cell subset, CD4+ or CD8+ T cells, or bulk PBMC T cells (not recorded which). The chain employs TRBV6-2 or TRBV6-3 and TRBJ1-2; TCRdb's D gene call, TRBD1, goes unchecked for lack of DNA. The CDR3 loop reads CASSWDSYGYTF.